This TCR beta chain is from a study of identical twins. In its sample, this clonotype was seen a few times. Its cognate antigen is unknown. This CDR3 has 12 residues. V was pared by 6 bases and J by 6 bases, with 11 bases between. Via MiXCR, TCRdb re-called the 5' RACE reads, giving one row per CDR3 protein. The sample holds roughly 470,000 distinct CDR3 sequences, over 11% seen once. Study-level results: A lower insertion count was a feature of abundant cord blood beta clonotypes, with no such feature in memory repertoires.

The sample was also linked to a second study, of yellow fever vaccine responses in identical twins.

This clonotype originated in a woman younger than 35 in good health. The rearrangement links TRBV12-3 or TRBV12-4 to TRBJ1-1; D unclear. The specimen was CD4+ T cells sorted from blood. The CDR3 nucleotides are TGTGCCAGCAGGGAAGGGCGGCCTGAAGCTTTCTTT. Its protein is CASREGRPEAFF.